This T cell receptor beta chain was captured in a study of CD8+CD57+ T cells in acquired aplastic anemia. Overall study findings and caveats: Statistical testing detected no significant gap in CD8+ Simpson's diversity between patients and controls. Found in both controls and patients were fewer than 35 CD8+ CDR3 sequences.

Comments on this clonotype: Its antigen is currently unknown.

TCR beta VDJ and CDR3 were profiled, and genomic DNA was the template. Using its own MiXCR run on the reads, TCRdb lists one record per CDR3 protein. The sample has 160,000 or so distinct CDR3 sequences, more than 45% seen once. All sequencing subjects had displayed CD8+CD57+ cell expansion on flow cytometry. Germline CDR1 and CDR2: MNHNS and SASEGT. V lost 6 bases, J lost 10 bases, and 15 bases stayed unmatched. This CDR3 has 16 amino acids. This chain uses TRBV6-1 with TRBJ1-6; 7 bases fit TRBD1. The sample comprised sorted CD4+, CD8+, or CD8+CD57+ T cells (not recorded which) from PBMCs. The clonotype comes from a human donor with aplastic anemia. CDR3 amino acids: CASRQSGGVKQSPLHF. The DNA of the CDR3 is TGTGCCAGCAGGCAATCAGGGGGGGTAAAACAATCACCCCTCCACTTT.